The entry below gives a single T cell receptor beta chain sequence along with its context. The antigen is undetermined. The data belong to a study of cytomegalovirus exposure and HLA in healthy donors. Study conclusions and caveats: The authors confirmed in vitro that a few CMV-associated chains were specific for CMV antigens.

Germline V gene lookup returns CDR1 MNHEY and CDR2 SVGAGI. This CDR3 spans 15 amino acids. V was cut by 0 bases and J by 2 bases, with 10 bases left in between. Clones were read by immunoSEQ multiplex PCR, and TCRdb kept only the in-frame ones, dropping some. The sample lists around 250,000 clones, around 91% occurring once. The V gene is TRBV6-5, the J gene TRBJ1-2; D gene unclear. The sequence was collected from a woman under 30 in good health and CMV-seronegative. Sequenced material: PBMCs. CDR3 protein: CASSYSGSSNYGYTF. For the CDR3, the DNA is TGTGCCAGCAGTTACTCGGGCAGCTCCAACTATGGCTACACCTTC.